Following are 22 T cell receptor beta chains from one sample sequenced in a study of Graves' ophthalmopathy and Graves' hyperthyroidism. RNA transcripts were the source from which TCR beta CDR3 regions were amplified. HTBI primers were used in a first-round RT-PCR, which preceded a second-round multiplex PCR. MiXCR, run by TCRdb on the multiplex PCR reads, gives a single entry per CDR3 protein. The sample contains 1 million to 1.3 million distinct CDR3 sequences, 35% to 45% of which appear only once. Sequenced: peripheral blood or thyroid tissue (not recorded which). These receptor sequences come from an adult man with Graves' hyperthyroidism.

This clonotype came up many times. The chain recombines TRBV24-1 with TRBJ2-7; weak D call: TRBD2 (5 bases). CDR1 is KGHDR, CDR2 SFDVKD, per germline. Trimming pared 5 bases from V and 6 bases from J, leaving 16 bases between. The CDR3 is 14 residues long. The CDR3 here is CATSGGSRGFEQYF. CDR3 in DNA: TGTGCCACCAGTGGTGGCAGCCGGGGTTTCGAGCAGTACTTC.

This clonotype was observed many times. CDR3 DNA: TGTGCCAGTAGGTCAACTAGGGGGAGACGCAATCAGCCCCAGCATTTT. Translation gives CASRSTRGRRNQPQHF. The chain couples TRBV19 to TRBJ1-5; D may be TRBD1 (6 bases). Germline values: CDR1 LNHDA, CDR2 SQIVND (reference sequence). Trimming shortened V by 6 bases and J by 2 bases, and 17 bases separated the two germline ends. This CDR3 comprises 16 residues.

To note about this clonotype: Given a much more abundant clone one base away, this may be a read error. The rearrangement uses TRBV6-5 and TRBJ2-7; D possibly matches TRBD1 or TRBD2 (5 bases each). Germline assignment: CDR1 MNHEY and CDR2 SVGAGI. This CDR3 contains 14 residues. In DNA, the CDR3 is TGTGCCGGCAGCGTGTTCCGGGAAGGGGACGGGCGGTACTTC. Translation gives CAGSVFREGDGRYF.

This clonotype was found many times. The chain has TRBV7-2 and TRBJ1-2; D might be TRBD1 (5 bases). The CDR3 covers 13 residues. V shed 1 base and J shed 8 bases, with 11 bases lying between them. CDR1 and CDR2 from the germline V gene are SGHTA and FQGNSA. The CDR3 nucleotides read TGTGCCAGCAGCTTAGTCAGGGCTCGGGGCTACACCTTC. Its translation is CASSLVRARGYTF.

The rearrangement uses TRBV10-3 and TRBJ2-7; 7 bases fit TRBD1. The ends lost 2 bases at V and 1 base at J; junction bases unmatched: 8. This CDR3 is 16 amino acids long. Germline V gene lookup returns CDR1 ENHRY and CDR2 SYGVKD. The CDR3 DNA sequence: TGTGCCATCAGTGAGACCGACAGGGACCGATCCTACGAGCAGTACTTC. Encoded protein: CAISETDRDRSYEQYF.

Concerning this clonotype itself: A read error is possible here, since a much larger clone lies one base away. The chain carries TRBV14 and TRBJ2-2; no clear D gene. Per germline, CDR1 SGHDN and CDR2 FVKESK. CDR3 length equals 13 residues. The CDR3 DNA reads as TGTGCCAACAGCCAAGACTACACCGGGGAGCTGTTTTTT. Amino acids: CANSQDYTGELFF. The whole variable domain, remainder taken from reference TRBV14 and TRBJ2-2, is EAGVTQFPSHSVIEKGQTVTLRCDPISGHDNLYWYRRVMGKEIKFLLHFVKESKQDESGMPNNRFLAERTGGTYSTLKVQPAELEDSGVYFCANSQDYTGELFFGEGSRLTVL.

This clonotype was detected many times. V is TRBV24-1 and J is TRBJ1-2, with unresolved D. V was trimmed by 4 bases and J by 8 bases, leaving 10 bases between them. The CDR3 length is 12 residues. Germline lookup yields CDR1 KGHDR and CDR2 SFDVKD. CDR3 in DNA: TGTGCCACCAGTGACCCTGCTCGGGGCTACACCTTC. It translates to CATSDPARGYTF.

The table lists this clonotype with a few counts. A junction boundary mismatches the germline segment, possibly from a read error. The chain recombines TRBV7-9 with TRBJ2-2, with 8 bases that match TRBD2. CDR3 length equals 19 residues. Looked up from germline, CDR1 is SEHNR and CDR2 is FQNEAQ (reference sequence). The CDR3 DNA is TGCGCCAGCAGCCAAGACAGCGGGGGACGGTTCGCGAACACCGGGGAGCTGTTTTTT. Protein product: CASSQDSGGRFANTGELFF.

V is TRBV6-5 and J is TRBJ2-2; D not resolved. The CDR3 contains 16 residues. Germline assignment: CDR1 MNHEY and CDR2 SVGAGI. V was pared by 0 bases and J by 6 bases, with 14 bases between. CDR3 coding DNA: TGTGCCAGCAGTTACTCCTCTGATCCAATCGCCGGGGAGCTGTTTTTT. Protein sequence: CASSYSSDPIAGELFF.

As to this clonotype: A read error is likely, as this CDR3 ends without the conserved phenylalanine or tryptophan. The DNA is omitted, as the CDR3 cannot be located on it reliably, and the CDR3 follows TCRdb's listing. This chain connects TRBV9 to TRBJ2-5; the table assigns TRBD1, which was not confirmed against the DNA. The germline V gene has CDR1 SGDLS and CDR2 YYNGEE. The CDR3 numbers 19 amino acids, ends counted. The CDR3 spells CASSDRLDSFENYGYTFGS.

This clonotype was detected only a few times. Here the CDR3 reads CASSQEVGMNTEAFF. CDR3 DNA: TGTGCCAGCAGCCAAGAGGTCGGCATGAACACTGAAGCTTTCTTT. The chain carries TRBV3-1 and TRBJ1-1, with unresolved D. From germline, CDR1 is LGHDT and CDR2 YNNKEL (reference sequence). Trimming stripped 0 bases from V and 0 bases from J, with 8 bases between. The CDR3 contains 15 residues. Full variable domain (rest looked up from reference TRBV3-1 and TRBJ1-1): DTAVSQTPKYLVTQMGNDKSIKCEQNLGHDTMYWYKQDSKKFLKIMFSYNNKELIINETVPNRFSPKSPDKAHLNLHINSLELGDSAVYFCASSQEVGMNTEAFFGQGTRLTVV.

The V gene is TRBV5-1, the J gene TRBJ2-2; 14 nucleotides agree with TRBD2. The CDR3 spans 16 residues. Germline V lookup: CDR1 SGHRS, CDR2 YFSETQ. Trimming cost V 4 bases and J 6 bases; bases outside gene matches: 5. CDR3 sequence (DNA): TGCGCCAGCAGCCCACCGGGACTAGCGGGAGCCGGGGAGCTGTTTTTT. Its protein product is CASSPPGLAGAGELFF.

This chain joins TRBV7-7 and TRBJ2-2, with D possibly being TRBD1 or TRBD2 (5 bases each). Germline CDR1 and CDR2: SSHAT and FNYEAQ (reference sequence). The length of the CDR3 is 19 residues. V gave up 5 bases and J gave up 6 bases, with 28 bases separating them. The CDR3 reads CASSVERIPGTRLPGELFF. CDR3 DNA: TGTGCCAGCAGCGTCGAGCGGATACCAGGGACCCGGCTCCCCGGGGAGCTGTTTTTT. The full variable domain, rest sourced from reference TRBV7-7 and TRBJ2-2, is GAGVSQSPRYKVTKRGQDVTLRCDPISSHATLYWYQQALGQGPEFLTYFNYEAQPDKSGLPSDRFSAERPEGSISTLTIQRTEQRDSAMYRCASSVERIPGTRLPGELFFGEGSRLTVL.

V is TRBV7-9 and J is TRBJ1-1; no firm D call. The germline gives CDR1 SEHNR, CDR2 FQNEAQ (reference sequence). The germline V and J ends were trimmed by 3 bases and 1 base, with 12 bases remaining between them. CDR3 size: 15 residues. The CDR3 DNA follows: TGTGCCAGCAGCTTGATTGAGCGTCCGAACACTGAAGCTTTCTTT. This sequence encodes CASSLIERPNTEAFF.

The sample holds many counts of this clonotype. In DNA, the CDR3 is TGCGCCAGCAAAGAGCGGGTGGACGGGGAGCTGTTTTTT. It codes for CASKERVDGELFF. The gene calls are TRBV5-1 and TRBJ2-2, with D possibly being TRBD2 (6 bases). Germline CDR1 SGHRS, CDR2 YFSETQ. Trimming took off 6 bases at V and 7 bases at J, with 13 bases between the two ends. The CDR3 contains 13 residues.

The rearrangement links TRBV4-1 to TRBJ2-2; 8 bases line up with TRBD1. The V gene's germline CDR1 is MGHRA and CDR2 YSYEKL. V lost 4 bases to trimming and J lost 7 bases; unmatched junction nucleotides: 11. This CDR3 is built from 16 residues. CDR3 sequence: CASSPRAQGAGGELFF. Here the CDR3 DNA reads TGCGCCAGCAGCCCCCGGGCCCAGGGGGCCGGCGGGGAGCTGTTTTTT.

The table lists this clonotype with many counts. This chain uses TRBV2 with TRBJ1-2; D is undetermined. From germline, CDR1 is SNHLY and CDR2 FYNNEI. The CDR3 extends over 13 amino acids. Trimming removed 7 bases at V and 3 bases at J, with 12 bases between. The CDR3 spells CASTGPGYYGYTF. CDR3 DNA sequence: TGTGCCAGCACTGGGCCCGGATACTATGGCTACACCTTC.

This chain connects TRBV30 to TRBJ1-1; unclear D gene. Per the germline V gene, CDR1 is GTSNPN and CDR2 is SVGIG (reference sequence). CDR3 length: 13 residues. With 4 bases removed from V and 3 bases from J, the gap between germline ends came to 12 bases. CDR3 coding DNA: TGTGCCTGGATTGACGGTTTTTACACTGAAGCTTTCTTT. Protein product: CAWIDGFYTEAFF.

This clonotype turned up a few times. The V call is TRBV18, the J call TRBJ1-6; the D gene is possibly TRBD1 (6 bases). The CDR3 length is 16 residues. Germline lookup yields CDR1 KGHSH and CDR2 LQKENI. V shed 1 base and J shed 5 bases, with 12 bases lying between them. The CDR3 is CASSPRAGADNSPLHF. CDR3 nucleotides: TGTGCCAGCTCACCACGCGCGGGGGCCGATAATTCACCCCTCCACTTT.

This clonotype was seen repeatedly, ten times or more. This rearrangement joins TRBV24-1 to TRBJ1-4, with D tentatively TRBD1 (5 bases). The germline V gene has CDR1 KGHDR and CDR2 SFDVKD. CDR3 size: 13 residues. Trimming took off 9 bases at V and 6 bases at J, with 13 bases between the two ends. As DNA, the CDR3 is TGTGCCACCCGTGGGGCAGACGATGAAAAACTGTTTTTT. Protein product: CATRGADDEKLFF.

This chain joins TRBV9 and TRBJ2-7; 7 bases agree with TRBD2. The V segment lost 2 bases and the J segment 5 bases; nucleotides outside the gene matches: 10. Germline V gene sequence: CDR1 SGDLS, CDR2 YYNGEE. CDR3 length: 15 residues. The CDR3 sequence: CASSVYGEGIDEQYF. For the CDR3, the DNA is TGTGCCAGCAGCGTTTACGGGGAGGGTATCGACGAGCAGTACTTC.

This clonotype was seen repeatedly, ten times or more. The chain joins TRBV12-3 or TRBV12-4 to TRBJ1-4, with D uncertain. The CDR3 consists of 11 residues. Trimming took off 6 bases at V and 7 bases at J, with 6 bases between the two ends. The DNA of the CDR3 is TGTGCCAGCAGGATCGGTGAAAAACTGTTTTTT. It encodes CASRIGEKLFF.